Listed below are T cell receptor beta chains from one sample, sequenced in a study of cytomegalovirus exposure and HLA in healthy donors. Profiling relied on immunoSEQ multiplex PCR, and the TCRdb table lists in-frame clones only, not all of them. The data contain some 110,000 clones, approximately 67% of them singletons. Input material: PBMCs. The receptors were sampled from a man aged 18-30 years in good health and CMV-seronegative. Each CDR3 is given with its conserved first and last residue. The size of a clone is reported for some rows only, either as once, few or many, or as a class for expanded clones.

V	J	size	CDR3
TRBV5-4	TRBJ2-7	.	CASSGGSSYEQYF
TRBV7-6	TRBJ2-7	.	CASSLKTGYEQYF
TRBV14	TRBJ1-2	.	CASSKRTGGTSNYGYTF
TRBV10-3	TRBJ2-1	few	CAIRRSGQSSYNEQFF
TRBV19	TRBJ2-4	few	CASSITRTGKNIQYF
TRBV9	TRBJ1-3	.	CASSVSGGSSGNTIYF
TRBV2	TRBJ1-3	.	CASSEEAGNTIYF
TRBV19	TRBJ1-2	.	CASSISGNYGYTF
TRBV10-2	TRBJ2-7	.	CASRRDFPYEQYF
TRBV6-5	TRBJ2-2	.	CASSSPTGGPTGELFF
TRBV9	TRBJ2-3	.	CASSVYDRSYTDTQYF
TRBV9	TRBJ2-7	.	CASSPGDSYEQYF
TRBV9	TRBJ1-4	few	CASSARDSGEVNEKLFF
TRBV19	TRBJ2-5	.	CASSVGLGGAETQYF
TRBV20-1	TRBJ2-1	.	CSARDGHSQFF
TRBV7-2	TRBJ2-6	.	CASSLALGGANVLTF
TRBV5-1	TRBJ2-4	few	CASSPTGPKDIQYF
TRBV28	TRBJ2-7	few	CASRGGGPPTPLYEQYF
TRBV21-1	TRBJ2-2	.	CANPFTTGTTNTGELFF
TRBV14	TRBJ2-6	.	CASSRDRGPGANVLTF
TRBV7-8	TRBJ1-5	.	CASSLRSGYGQPQHF
TRBV28	TRBJ1-5	.	CASSLLGNQPQHF
TRBV7-9	TRBJ2-7	.	CASSGPGTDEYF
TRBV5-1	TRBJ2-3	.	CASRYRGPTDTQYF
TRBV19	TRBJ2-2	.	CASRTQGRGTGELFF
TRBV5-4	TRBJ2-3	.	CASSHSGGGSDTQYF
TRBV7-9	TRBJ1-2	.	CASSLGTYYGYTF
TRBV5-1	TRBJ2-7	.	CASSLGSHSSYEQYF
TRBV27	TRBJ1-5	few	CASSPGTDSNQPQHF
TRBV29-1	TRBJ1-1	.	CSVELRAEGYTEAFF
TRBV5-1	TRBJ1-1	.	CASSLERGTEAFF
TRBV7-9	TRBJ2-7	.	CASSFSLAGPAYEQYF
TRBV5-4	TRBJ2-7	.	CASSPSGGGSYEQYF
TRBV7-8	TRBJ2-6	.	CASSPAGSSGANVLTF
TRBV5-1	TRBJ1-1	once	CASSFSPTGAEAFF
TRBV10-3	TRBJ1-2	.	CAISESTGTGGEGYTF
TRBV4-3	TRBJ2-3	.	CASSQVTSGIADTQYF
TRBV6-6	TRBJ2-7	.	CASREGVYEQYF
TRBV9	TRBJ1-2	.	CASSPPPYGYTF
TRBV10-1	TRBJ1-2	.	CASSEWSNYGYTF
TRBV11-2	TRBJ2-2	.	CASTGTSGRGTGELFF
TRBV9	TRBJ2-1	once	CASSVVPKNNEQFF
TRBV11-2	TRBJ1-3	.	CASSPVLFSGNTIYF
TRBV9	TRBJ2-1	.	CASSVLGGRSSEQFF
TRBV5-6	TRBJ2-1	few	CASSLAGIAGAFF
TRBV5-7	TRBJ1-5	.	CASSRVGEAGGNQPQHF
TRBV18	TRBJ1-4	.	CASSPLPGGEQKLFF
TRBV5-6	TRBJ2-3	.	CASSLVGGRGTDTQYF
TRBV5-6	TRBJ2-7	.	CASRLVSRGGVPYEQYF
TRBV19	TRBJ2-1	.	CASRDWTAKPSSYNEQFF
TRBV7-9	TRBJ2-7	.	CASSLTGVSPYEQYF
TRBV13	TRBJ2-7	few	CASSPLQGAFYEQYF
TRBV2	TRBJ2-1	.	CASSEFKSSYNEQFF
TRBV28	TRBJ1-6	.	CASSFRGDNSPLHF